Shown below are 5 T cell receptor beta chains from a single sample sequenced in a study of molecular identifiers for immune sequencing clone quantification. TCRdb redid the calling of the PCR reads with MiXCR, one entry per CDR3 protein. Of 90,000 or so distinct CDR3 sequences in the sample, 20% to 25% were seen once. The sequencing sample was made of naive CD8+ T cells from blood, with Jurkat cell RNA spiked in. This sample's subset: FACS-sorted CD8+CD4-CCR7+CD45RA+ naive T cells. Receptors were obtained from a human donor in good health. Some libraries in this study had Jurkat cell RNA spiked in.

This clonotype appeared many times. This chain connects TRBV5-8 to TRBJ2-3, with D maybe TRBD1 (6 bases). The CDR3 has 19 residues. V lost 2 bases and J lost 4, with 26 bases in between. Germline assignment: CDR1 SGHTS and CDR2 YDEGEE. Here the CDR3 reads CASSLGPRHTGRGPDTQYF. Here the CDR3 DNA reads TGTGCCAGCAGCTTAGGGCCCCGACACACAGGGAGAGGTCCAGATACGCAGTATTTT.

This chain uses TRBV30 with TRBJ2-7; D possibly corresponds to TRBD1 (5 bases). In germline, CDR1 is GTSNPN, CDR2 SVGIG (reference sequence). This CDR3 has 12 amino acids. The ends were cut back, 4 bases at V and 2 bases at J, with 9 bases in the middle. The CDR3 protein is CAWTADTYEQYF. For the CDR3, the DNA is TGTGCCTGGACCGCGGACACCTACGAGCAGTACTTC.

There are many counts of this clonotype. In nucleotides, the CDR3 is TGTGCCAGCAGTGAGAACTCTGGGGCCAACGTCCTGACTTTC. As protein: CASSENSGANVLTF. V and J are TRBV5-6 and TRBJ2-6; D not certain. CDR3 length: 14 amino acids. Germline V gene lookup returns CDR1 SGHDT and CDR2 YYEEEE. V was pared by 5 bases and J by 0 bases, with 6 bases between.

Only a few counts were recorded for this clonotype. The CDR3 bases are TGTGCCACCCAAACTAAGCGGGGGGAAAGCACAGATACGCAGTATTTT. Its protein product is CATQTKRGESTDTQYF. The gene calls are TRBV10-3 and TRBJ2-3, with 9 bases matching TRBD2. Per germline, CDR1 ENHRY and CDR2 SYGVKD. The CDR3 totals 16 residues. V dropped 10 bases and J dropped 0; count of bases not matched to a gene: 11.

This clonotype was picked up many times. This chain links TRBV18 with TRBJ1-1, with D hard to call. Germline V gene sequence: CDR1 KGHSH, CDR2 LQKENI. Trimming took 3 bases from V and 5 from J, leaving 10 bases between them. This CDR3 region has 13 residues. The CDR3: CASSPDWETEAFF. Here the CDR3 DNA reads TGTGCCAGCTCACCCGATTGGGAGACTGAAGCTTTCTTT.